One T cell receptor beta chain is described in this entry. These data come from a study of T cell responses to AZD1222 COVID-19 vaccine. Using immunoSEQ multiplex PCR, the repertoire was profiled, and TCRdb retains in-frame clones only, with some absent. The sample lists approximately 150,000 clones; 85% to 95% were seen once. The trim removed 2 bases at V and 0 bases at J, leaving 3 bases unmatched. This CDR3 is 16 amino acids long. In germline, CDR1 is MDHEN, CDR2 SYDVKM. The TCR comes from an adult in good health. The gene calls are TRBV28 and TRBJ1-4, with TRBD1 identical over 7 bases. This specimen was peripheral blood, taken on day 0 of MenACWY control vaccination. The DNA of the CDR3 is TGTGCCAGCAGTTTAGACAGGGCCGCAACTAATGAAAAACTGTTTTTT. It encodes CASSLDRAATNEKLFF.